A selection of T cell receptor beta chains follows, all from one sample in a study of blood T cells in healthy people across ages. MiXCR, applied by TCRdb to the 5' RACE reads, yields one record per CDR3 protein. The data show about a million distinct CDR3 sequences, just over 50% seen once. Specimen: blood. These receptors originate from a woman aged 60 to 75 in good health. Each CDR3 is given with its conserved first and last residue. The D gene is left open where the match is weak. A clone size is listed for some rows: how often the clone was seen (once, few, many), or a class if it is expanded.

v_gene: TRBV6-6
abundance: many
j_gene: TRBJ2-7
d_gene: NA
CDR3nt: TGTGCCAGCAGTTACTCGTCCGGGCAGGGTTACGAGCAGTACTTC
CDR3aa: CASSYSSGQGYEQYF

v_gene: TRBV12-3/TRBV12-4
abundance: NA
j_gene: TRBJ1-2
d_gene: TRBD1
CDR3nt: TGTGCCAGCAGACTACAGGGGGTGGTCTATGGCTACACCTTC
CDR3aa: CASRLQGVVYGYTF

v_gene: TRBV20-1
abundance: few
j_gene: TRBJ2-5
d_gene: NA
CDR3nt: TGCAGTGCTAGAAATCTAGAGACCCAGTACTTC
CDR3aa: CSARNLETQYF

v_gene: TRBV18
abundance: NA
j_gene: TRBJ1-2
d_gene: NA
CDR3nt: TGTGCCAGCTCACTGGGGCTGAAGGACGGCTACACCTTC
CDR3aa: CASSLGLKDGYTF

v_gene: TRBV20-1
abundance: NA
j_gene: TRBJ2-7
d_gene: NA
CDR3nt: TGCAGTGCTAGAGGCGTCGCTCAGGGAGGTTACGAGCAGTACTTC
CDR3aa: CSARGVAQGGYEQYF

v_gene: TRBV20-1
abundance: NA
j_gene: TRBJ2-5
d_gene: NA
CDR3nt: TGCAGTGCTAAACAGGACAATGAGCAGTACTTC
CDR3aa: CSAKQDNEQYF

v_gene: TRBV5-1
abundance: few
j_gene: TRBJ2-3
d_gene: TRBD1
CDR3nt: TGCGCCAGCAGCTTGGAAAACAGGGGGATAGATACGCAGTATTTT
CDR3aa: CASSLENRGIDTQYF

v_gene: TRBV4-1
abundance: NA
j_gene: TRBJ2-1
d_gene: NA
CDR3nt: TGCGCCAGCAGCCAAGGCCCAGGGAATTACAATGTGCAGTTCTTC
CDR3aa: CASSQGPGNYNVQFF

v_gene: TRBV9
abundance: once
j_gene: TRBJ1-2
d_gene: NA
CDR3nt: TGTGCCAGCAGCGCTTTGGGCTATGGCTACACCTTC
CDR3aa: CASSALGYGYTF

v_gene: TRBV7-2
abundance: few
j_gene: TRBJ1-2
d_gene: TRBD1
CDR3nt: TGTGCCAGCAGCGCCTACAGGGGTGGCTACACCTTC
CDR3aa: CASSAYRGGYTF

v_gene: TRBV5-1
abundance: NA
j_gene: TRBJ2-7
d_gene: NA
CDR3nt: TGCGCCAGCAGCTTGGAGGGGCGCTCGACCTACGAGCAGTACTTC
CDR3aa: CASSLEGRSTYEQYF

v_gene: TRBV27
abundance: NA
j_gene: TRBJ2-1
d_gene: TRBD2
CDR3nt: TGTGCCAGCAGGGGACGACTAGCGGGGTACAATGAGCAGTTCTTC
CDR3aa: CASRGRLAGYNEQFF

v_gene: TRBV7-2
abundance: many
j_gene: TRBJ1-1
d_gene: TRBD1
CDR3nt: TGTGCCAGCAGGCCAACAGGGGGCTATACTGAAGCTTTCTTT
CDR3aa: CASRPTGGYTEAFF

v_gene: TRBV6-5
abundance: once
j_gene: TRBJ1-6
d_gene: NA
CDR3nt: TGTGTCAGCAGTTACTCGATAAATTCACCCCTCCACTTT
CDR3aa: CVSSYSINSPLHF

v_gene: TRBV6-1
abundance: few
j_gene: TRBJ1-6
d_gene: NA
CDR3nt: TGTGCCAGTAATTGGGGTTCACCCCTCCACTTT
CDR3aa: CASNWGSPLHF

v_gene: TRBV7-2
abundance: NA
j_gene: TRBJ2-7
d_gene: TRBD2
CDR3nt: TGTGCCAGCAGCGCACTAGCGGGGTTCAACGAGCAGTACTTC
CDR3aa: CASSALAGFNEQYF

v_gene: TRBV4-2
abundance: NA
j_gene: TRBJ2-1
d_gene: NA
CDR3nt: TGTGCCAGCAGCCAAGATCCCGGAGGGAGAGCGAATGAGCAGTTCTTC
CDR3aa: CASSQDPGGRANEQFF

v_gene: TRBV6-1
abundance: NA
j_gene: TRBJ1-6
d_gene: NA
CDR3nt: TGTGCCACCCAAGGGGGAGCTAATAATTCACCCCTCCACTTT
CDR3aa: CATQGGANNSPLHF

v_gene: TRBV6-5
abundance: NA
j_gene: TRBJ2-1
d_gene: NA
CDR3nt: TGTGCCAGCAGTTACGATACCTCCGGGACTTATCTGTTCTTC
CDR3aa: CASSYDTSGTYLFF

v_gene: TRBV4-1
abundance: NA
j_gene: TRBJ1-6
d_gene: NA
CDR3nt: TGCGCCAGCAGGGCGTTAGAACAGGGAGGTTCACCCCTCCACTTT
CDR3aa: CASRALEQGGSPLHF

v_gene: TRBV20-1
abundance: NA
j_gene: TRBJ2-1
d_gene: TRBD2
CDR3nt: TGCAGTGCTTTTAGCGGGAGTCTGGTCTACAATGAGCAGTTCTTC
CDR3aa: CSAFSGSLVYNEQFF

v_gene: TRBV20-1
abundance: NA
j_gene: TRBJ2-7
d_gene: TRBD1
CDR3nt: TGCAGTGCTATTCTTGACAGGGCCTACGAGCAGTACTTC
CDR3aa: CSAILDRAYEQYF

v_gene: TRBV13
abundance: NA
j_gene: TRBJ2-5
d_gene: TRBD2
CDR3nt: TGTGCCAGCAGCTTACTACTAGCGGGAGAGGGCCAAGAGACCCAGTACTTC
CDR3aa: CASSLLLAGEGQETQYF

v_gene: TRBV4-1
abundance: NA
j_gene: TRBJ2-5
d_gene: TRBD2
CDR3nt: TGCGCCAGCAGCCAAGCTCCGGGACTAGTCTACAATGAGCAGTACTTC
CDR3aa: CASSQAPGLVYNEQYF

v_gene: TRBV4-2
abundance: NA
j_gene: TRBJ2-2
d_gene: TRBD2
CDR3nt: TGTGCCAGCAGCCAAGCGGGAGGTTTCACCGGGGAGCTGTTTTTT
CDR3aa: CASSQAGGFTGELFF

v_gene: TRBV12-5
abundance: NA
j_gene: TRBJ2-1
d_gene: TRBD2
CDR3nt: TGTGCTAGTGGTTTGGCCTCGGGACTAGCGGGAGCCAATGAGCAGTTCTTC
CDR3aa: CASGLASGLAGANEQFF

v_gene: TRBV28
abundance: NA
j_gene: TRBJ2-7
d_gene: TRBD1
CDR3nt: TGTGCCAGTACGGGGGGTGGGACAGGGGGCTACGAGCAGTACTTC
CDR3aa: CASTGGGTGGYEQYF

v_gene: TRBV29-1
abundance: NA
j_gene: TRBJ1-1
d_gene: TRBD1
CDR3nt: TGCAGCGTTGGCAGGGACAGCAACACTGAAGCTTTCTTT
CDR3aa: CSVGRDSNTEAFF

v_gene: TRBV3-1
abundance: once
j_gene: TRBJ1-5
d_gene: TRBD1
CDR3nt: TGTGCCAGCAGCTTTACCGGGACAGGGCATCAATCCCAGCATTTT
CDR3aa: CASSFTGTGHQSQHF

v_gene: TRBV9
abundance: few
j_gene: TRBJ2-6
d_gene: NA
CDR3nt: TGTGCCAGCAGCGCATTACGCTCTGGGGCCAACGTCCTGACTTTC
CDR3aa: CASSALRSGANVLTF

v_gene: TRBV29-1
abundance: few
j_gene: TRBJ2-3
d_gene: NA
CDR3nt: TGCAGCGTTGGGCCCCCGGGACCAACAGATACGCAGTATTTT
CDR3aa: CSVGPPGPTDTQYF

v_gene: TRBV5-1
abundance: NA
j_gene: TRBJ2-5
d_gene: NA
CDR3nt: TGCGCCAGCAGCGCTACTACAGGGAAAGAGACCCAGTACTTC
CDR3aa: CASSATTGKETQYF

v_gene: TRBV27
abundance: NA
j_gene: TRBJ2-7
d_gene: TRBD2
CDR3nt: TGTGCCAGCAGTTTAATAGCGGGAGGGTTGGACGAGCAGTACTTC
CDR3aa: CASSLIAGGLDEQYF

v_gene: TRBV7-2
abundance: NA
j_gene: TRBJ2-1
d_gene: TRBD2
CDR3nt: TGTGCCAGCAGCTTAGGACGAGCGGGAGTATATGAGCAGTTCTTC
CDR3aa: CASSLGRAGVYEQFF

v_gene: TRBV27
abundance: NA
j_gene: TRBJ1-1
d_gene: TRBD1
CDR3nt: TGTGCCAGCAGTTTACGGCGCCTTGCGGGACAGGTGAACACTGAAGCTTTCTTT
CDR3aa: CASSLRRLAGQVNTEAFF

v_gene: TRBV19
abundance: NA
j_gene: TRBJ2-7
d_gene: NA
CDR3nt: TGTGCCAGCGAATCGGGGTTCCCCTCCGAGCAGTACTTC
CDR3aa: CASESGFPSEQYF

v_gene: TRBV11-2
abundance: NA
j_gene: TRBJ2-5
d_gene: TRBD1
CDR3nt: TGTGCCAGCAGCTTAACCGGGACAGGACCAGAGACCCAGTACTTC
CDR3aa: CASSLTGTGPETQYF

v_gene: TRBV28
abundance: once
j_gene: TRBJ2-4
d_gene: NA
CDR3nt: TGTGCCAGCAGTTTGCGACCAGTAGCCAAAAACATTCAGTACTTC
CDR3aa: CASSLRPVAKNIQYF

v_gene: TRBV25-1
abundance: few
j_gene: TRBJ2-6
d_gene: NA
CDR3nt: TGTGCCAGCAGTCAAACTGGGGGGGCCGGGGCCAACGTCCTGACTTTC
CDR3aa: CASSQTGGAGANVLTF

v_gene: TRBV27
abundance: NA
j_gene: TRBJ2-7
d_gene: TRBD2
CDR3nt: TGTGCCAGCAGTTCACTAGCGGGAGGACATTTCTCCTACGAGCAGTACTTC
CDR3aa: CASSSLAGGHFSYEQYF

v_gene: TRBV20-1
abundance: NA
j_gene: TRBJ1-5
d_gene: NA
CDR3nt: TGCAGTGCTAGACCTACTACAGGGAGCCAGCCCCAGCATTTT
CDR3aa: CSARPTTGSQPQHF

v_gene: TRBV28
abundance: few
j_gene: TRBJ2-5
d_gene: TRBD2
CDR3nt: TGTGCCAGTCTCCGGACTAGCGGACAAGAGACCCAGTACTTC
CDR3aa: CASLRTSGQETQYF

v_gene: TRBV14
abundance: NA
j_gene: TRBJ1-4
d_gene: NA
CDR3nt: TGTGCCAGCAGCCAAGTTCTGGGGACTAATGAAACACTGTTTTTT
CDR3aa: CASSQVLGTNETLFF

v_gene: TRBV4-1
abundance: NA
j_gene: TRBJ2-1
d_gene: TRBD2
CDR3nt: TGCGCCAGCAGCCAATCGGGCCTAGCGGGACGGGGCAATGAGCAGTTCTTC
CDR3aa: CASSQSGLAGRGNEQFF

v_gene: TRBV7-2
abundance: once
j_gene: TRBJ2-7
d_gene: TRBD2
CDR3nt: TGTGCCAGCAGCGTTGGGACTAGCTGGGAGCAGTACTTC
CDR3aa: CASSVGTSWEQYF

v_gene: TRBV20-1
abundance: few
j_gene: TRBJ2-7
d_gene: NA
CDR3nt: TGCAGTGCTAGCACGTATCATGACAGGCAGCAGTACTTC
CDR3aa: CSASTYHDRQQYF

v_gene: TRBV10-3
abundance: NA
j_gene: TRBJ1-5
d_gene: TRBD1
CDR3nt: TGTGCCGCCGGGACAGGGCCCGTGTATAGCAATCAGCCCCAGCATTTT
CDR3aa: CAAGTGPVYSNQPQHF

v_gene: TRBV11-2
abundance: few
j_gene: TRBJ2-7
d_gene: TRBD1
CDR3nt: TGTGCCAGCAGCTTAGAGGGACAGGGGCGCCCCTACGAGCAGTACTTC
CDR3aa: CASSLEGQGRPYEQYF

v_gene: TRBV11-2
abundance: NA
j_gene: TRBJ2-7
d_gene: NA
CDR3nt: TGTGCCAGCATGGGACCTCCCTGGCACGAGCAGTACTTC
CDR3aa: CASMGPPWHEQYF

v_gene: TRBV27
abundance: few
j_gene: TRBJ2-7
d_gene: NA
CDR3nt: TGTGCCGGCAGTTTCCTTGGACAAACAAGCTCCTACGAGCAGTACTTC
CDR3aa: CAGSFLGQTSSYEQYF

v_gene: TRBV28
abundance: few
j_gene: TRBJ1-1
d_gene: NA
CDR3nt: TGTGCCAGTAAGCCTCCGAACACTGAAGCTTTCTTT
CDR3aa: CASKPPNTEAFF

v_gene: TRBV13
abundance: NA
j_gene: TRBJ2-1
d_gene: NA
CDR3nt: TGTGCCAGCAGCCAAGCGGAGGGGGCGGCTGAGCAGTTCTTC
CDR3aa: CASSQAEGAAEQFF

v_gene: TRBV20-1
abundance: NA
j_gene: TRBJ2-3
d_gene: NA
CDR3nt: TGCAGTGCTGCCTTGGCGCATACGCAGTATTTT
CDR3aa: CSAALAHTQYF

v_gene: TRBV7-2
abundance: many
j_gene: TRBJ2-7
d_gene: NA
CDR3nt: TGTGCCAGCAGCAATCAGCCAACATACGAGCAGTACTTC
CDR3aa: CASSNQPTYEQYF

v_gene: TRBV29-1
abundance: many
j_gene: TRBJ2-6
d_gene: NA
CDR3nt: TGCAGCTTCAACACCTACTCTGGGGCCAACGTCCTGACTTTC
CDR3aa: CSFNTYSGANVLTF

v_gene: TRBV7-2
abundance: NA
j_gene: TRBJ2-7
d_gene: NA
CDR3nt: TGTGCCAGCAGCCAACGGGGCGCAGGCTACGAGCAGTACTTC
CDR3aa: CASSQRGAGYEQYF

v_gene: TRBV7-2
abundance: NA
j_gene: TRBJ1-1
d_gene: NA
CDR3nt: TGTGCCAGCAGCTCAGTTCTAGGGGTGAGTGAAGCTTTCTTT
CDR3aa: CASSSVLGVSEAFF

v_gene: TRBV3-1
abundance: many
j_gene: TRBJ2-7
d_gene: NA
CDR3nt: TGTGCCAGCAGCCAGAGTGGGTACGAGCAGTACTTC
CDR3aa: CASSQSGYEQYF